Presented here are 17 T cell receptor beta chains from one specimen sequenced in a study of human versus mouse CDR3 diversity and MHC coevolution. The protocol was immunoSEQ multiplex PCR, while the TCRdb copy is restricted to in-frame clones and leaves out a portion. The sample carries some 80,000 clones, roughly 90% recorded once. Sequenced sample: naive CD4+ T cells from blood. Subset: CD45RO-negative CD62L-positive naive CD4 T cells. The origin of the receptors is a person aged 30 to 69 in good health.

This clone was counted a single time. The chain employs TRBV27 and TRBJ2-2, with TRBD2 matching 13 bases. This CDR3 region has 16 residues. The germline CDR1 and CDR2 sequences are MNHEY and SMNVEV (reference sequence). J lost 4 bases, V lost 6 bases, and 5 bases had no gene match. The CDR3 reads CASRGLAGPSTGELFF. In nucleotides, the CDR3 is TGTGCCAGCAGGGGACTAGCGGGACCCTCCACCGGGGAGCTGTTTTTT.

The rearrangement joins TRBV11-2 to TRBJ2-1; D is perhaps TRBD1 (5 bases). CDR1 is SGHAT, CDR2 FQNNGV, per germline. The CDR3 is made up of 15 amino acids. V lost 1 base and J 7 bases, leaving 14 bases between the germline ends. CDR3 sequence reads: CASSLVRGTANEQFF. The CDR3 coding sequence is TGTGCCAGCAGCTTAGTAAGGGGTACCGCAAATGAGCAGTTCTTC.

The rearrangement joins TRBV5-6 to TRBJ2-5, with 13 bases fitting TRBD2. V was pared by 3 bases and J by 3 bases, with 5 bases of the junction left unmatched. The CDR3 is made up of 16 amino acids. Germline V gene data show CDR1 as SGHDT and CDR2 as YYEEEE. CDR3 DNA: TGTGCCAGCAGCTATAGGACTAGCGGGGGTAAAGAGACCCAGTACTTC. Amino acids: CASSYRTSGGKETQYF. Based on the CDR3 plus reference TRBV5-6 and TRBJ2-5, the full variable domain is DAGVTQSPTHLIKTRGQQVTLRCSPKSGHDTVSWYQQALGQGPQFIFQYYEEEERQRGNFPDRFSGHQFPNYSSELNVNALLLGDSALYLCASSYRTSGGKETQYFGPGTRLLVL.

This sequence joins TRBV7-9 and TRBJ1-1, with D perhaps TRBD1 (6 bases). V was trimmed by 4 bases and J by 4 bases, leaving 13 bases between them. Looked up from germline, CDR1 is SEHNR and CDR2 is FQNEAQ (reference sequence). This CDR3 is built from 14 residues. This CDR3 is CASSSQGSGTEAFF. The CDR3 nucleotides read TGTGCCAGCAGCTCCCAGGGGAGCGGCACTGAAGCTTTCTTT.

This sequence joins TRBV6-1 and TRBJ1-1; perhaps TRBD1 as D (6 bases). The germline CDR1 and CDR2 sequences are MNHNS and SASEGT. The CDR3 has 14 residues. Trimming took 7 bases from V and 0 from J, leaving 12 bases between them. The CDR3 coding sequence is TGTGCCAGCATTTACAGGGATCTGAACACTGAAGCTTTCTTT. Translating it yields CASIYRDLNTEAFF.

The rearrangement links TRBV27 to TRBJ2-7; D is possibly TRBD2 (5 bases). CDR1 and CDR2 from the germline V gene are MNHEY and SMNVEV (reference sequence). The CDR3 covers 14 residues. V lost 2 bases, J lost 0 bases, and 8 bases lay in between. CDR3 sequence: CASSLGLGSYEQYF. CDR3 DNA: TGTGCCAGCAGTTTAGGACTCGGCTCCTACGAGCAGTACTTC.

This clone was recorded a few times. The gene calls are TRBV18 and TRBJ1-2; the D is unclear. V shed 5 bases and J shed 6 bases, with 19 bases lying between them. The germline gives CDR1 KGHSH, CDR2 LQKENI. The CDR3 spans 15 residues. This chain's CDR3 is CASSTQRGGTDGYTF. CDR3 sequence (DNA): TGTGCCAGCTCAACGCAACGGGGAGGAACGGATGGCTACACCTTC.

V gene TRBV5-1 combines with J gene TRBJ2-2; the match to TRBD1 covers 8 bases. The V and J ends lost 4 bases and 7 bases, in that order; junction bases with no gene match: 12. The CDR3 contains 16 residues. Per germline, CDR1 SGHRS and CDR2 YFSETQ. CDR3 coding DNA: TGCGCCAGCAGCCTTGGACAGGGCCGAAGTGGCGGGGAGCTGTTTTTT. Protein sequence: CASSLGQGRSGGELFF.

The CDR3 coding sequence is TGCGCCAGCAGCCAATACACAGGGGGGGTCTCCTACGAGCAGTACTTC. Protein: CASSQYTGGVSYEQYF. The chain links TRBV4-1 to TRBJ2-7; D possibly corresponds to TRBD1 (8 bases). The germline CDR1 and CDR2 sequences are MGHRA and YSYEKL. Trimming shortened V by 2 bases and J by 0 bases, and 14 bases separated the two germline ends. This CDR3 is built from 16 residues.

This clone was observed a handful of times. V and J are TRBV6-7 and TRBJ1-3; TRBD1 is a possible D gene (6 bases). TRBV6-7 is an ORF for which the function is uncertain. Trimming left V 6 bases short and J 11 bases short, with 17 bases between. The CDR3 consists of 13 residues. The CDR3 DNA is TGTGCCAGCAGGACGCAAACAGGGTCATCCATATATTTT. It yields the protein CASRTQTGSSIYF.

The chain uses TRBV4-1 and TRBJ1-1; D not resolved. The V and J ends lost 2 bases and 3 bases respectively, with 13 bases between them. The CDR3 totals 15 residues. The germline gives CDR1 MGHRA, CDR2 YSYEKL. The CDR3 reads CASSQPGGSHTEAFF. The CDR3 nucleotides read TGCGCCAGCAGCCAACCCGGAGGATCTCACACTGAAGCTTTCTTT.

The chain combines TRBV27 with TRBJ1-1; 7 positions agree with TRBD1. CDR3 length: 14 amino acids. Germline lookup yields CDR1 MNHEY and CDR2 SMNVEV (reference sequence). J gave up 5 bases and V 5 bases, and 8 bases lay outside the gene matches. CDR3 amino acids: CASSGTARETEAFF. The CDR3 DNA reads as TGTGCCAGCAGTGGGACAGCCAGGGAGACTGAAGCTTTCTTT.

This clone was seen just once. The CDR3, as DNA: TGTGCCAGTAGCTGGAGGGGAGAGACCCAGTACTTC. This codes for CASSWRGETQYF. The V gene is TRBV19, the J gene TRBJ2-5; a weak D match, TRBD2 (6 bases). The germline V gene encodes CDR1 LNHDA and CDR2 SQIVND (reference sequence). This CDR3 region has 12 residues. Between the trimmed V and J ends, which lost 6 bases and 4 bases, there was a span of 9 bases.

This sequence joins TRBV30 and TRBJ1-2; 7 bases match TRBD1. Germline V gives CDR1 GTSNPN, CDR2 SVGIG (reference sequence). Germline trimming cut 4 bases from V and 8 bases from J; bases unmatched to any gene: 10. The CDR3 sequence is 13 residues long. This chain's CDR3 is CAWNPGAGGGYTF. For the CDR3, the DNA is TGTGCCTGGAACCCGGGGGCAGGGGGGGGCTACACCTTC.

The J gene is TRBJ2-7, the V gene TRBV18; 10 bases are shared with TRBD1. CDR3 size: 19 residues. Germline CDR1 KGHSH, CDR2 LQKENI. Germline trimming cut 4 bases from V and 0 bases from J; bases unmatched to any gene: 15. CDR3 in DNA: TGTGCCAGCTCACTTAAGGGACAGGGGACCCATACGTTCTCCTACGAGCAGTACTTC. Its protein is CASSLKGQGTHTFSYEQYF.

J is TRBJ2-1 and V is TRBV30; D is unclear. Deletions cut 8 bases from V and 7 bases from J, with 15 bases between. This CDR3 comprises 12 residues. The germline gives CDR1 GTSNPN, CDR2 SVGIG (reference sequence). CDR3 protein: CAQTSGGNEQFF. The CDR3 DNA sequence: TGTGCCCAAACTTCGGGTGGGAATGAGCAGTTCTTC.

This sequence joins TRBV12-5 and TRBJ2-4; no clear D. V was clipped by 0 bases and J by 0 bases, with 6 bases between them. This CDR3 contains 15 residues. Germline loops: CDR1 LGHNT, CDR2 FRNRAP. The CDR3 region is CASGLVSQAKNIQYF. In nucleotides, the CDR3 is TGTGCTAGTGGTTTGGTATCCCAAGCCAAAAACATTCAGTACTTC.